This TCR beta chain came from a study of blood T cell repertoires in COVID-19. About the study: The United States, Italy and Spain were the sources of the acute and convalescent COVID-19 samples. From T cells, B-cell-depleted T cells, or PBMCs came the material, which was cDNA or gDNA.

Authors' processing steps: Amplification of reference gene primers was used by the study to estimate nucleated cell counts. TCRdb's table, derived via immunoSEQ multiplex PCR, lists solely in-frame clones and lacks some. The DNA was the basis for D and trimming; V, J and clone size are from that table. The repertoire holds some 240,000 clones, with around nine tenths as singletons. Germline CDR1 KGHDR, CDR2 SFDVKD. This CDR3 has 12 amino acids. Trimming at V came to 2 bases and at J to 9 bases, leaving 2 bases not matched to a gene. This chain links TRBV24-1 with TRBJ2-7; 8 bases match TRBD1. The TCR sequence derives from a man aged 60 to 69 with COVID-19, enrolled during active disease. Sequenced: peripheral blood. The CDR3 spells CATSDSGTGQYF. The CDR3 DNA is TGTGCCACCAGTGATTCCGGGACAGGGCAGTACTTC.